This T cell receptor (beta chain) derives from a study of radiation and T cells in renal cell carcinoma. As to time point: blood 4 weeks post-SBRT, at nephrectomy. The treatment is: 15 Gy SBRT to primary tumor, nephrectomy 4 weeks later. Clones were sequenced by immunoSEQ multiplex PCR, and TCRdb holds only the in-frame ones, with some missing. Found here are approximately 65,000 clones, about 74% of them singletons; the top ten hold around 7%. This clone was observed once. The CDR3 has 13 residues. V dropped 4 bases and J dropped 6; count of bases not matched to a gene: 5. Germline assignment: CDR1 MNHEY and CDR2 SVGAGI.

This clonotype originated in a man in his 60s with renal cell carcinoma. The chain combines TRBV6-5 with TRBJ1-2; 7 positions match TRBD1. The specimen was blood, collected from a patient whose treatment included radiotherapy and nephrectomy. The DNA of the CDR3 is TGTGCCAGCAGTTTACAGGGGTTGGATGGCTACACCTTC. Its protein product is CASSLQGLDGYTF.